The source of this TCR beta chain is a study of blood T cell repertoires in COVID-19. Study overall: From T cells, B-cell-depleted T cells, or PBMCs came the material, which was cDNA or gDNA.

Germline-derived CDR1 and CDR2 are SGHTA and FQGNSA. With V trimmed by 5 bases and J by 8 bases, 15 bases remained unmatched. The CDR3 extends over 18 amino acids. Method: immunoSEQ multiplex PCR; TCRdb's copy keeps in-frame clones and lacks some. Of some 60,000 clones listed, roughly 85% are singletons. The receptor comes from a human donor in a cohort sampled during active COVID-19. The material sequenced was peripheral blood. V usage is TRBV7-2 and J usage is TRBJ2-3; the match to TRBD2 covers 14 bases. CDR3 loop: CASSGTGLAGGAIGTQYF. The CDR3 bases are TGTGCCAGCAGCGGGACCGGACTAGCGGGGGGCGCCATCGGTACGCAGTATTTT.